The clone carrying this TCR beta chain was counted between two and nine times. Its specificity is unknown. A second PCR, run for 7 to 11 cycles, used a sample-barcoded 5' primer plus a J-beta primer mix. No fewer than 3 million CDR3-containing paired-end reads came from each sample. TCRdb re-called the 5' RACE reads through MiXCR, storing one row per CDR3 protein. The data show 1 million or so distinct CDR3 sequences, with approximately 25% seen just once and around 0.75% held by the top ten. Trimming left V 6 bases short and J 7 bases short, with 16 bases between. Germline assignment: CDR1 MNHNS and CDR2 SASEGT. CDR3 size: 14 residues. Collection of 8.5 to 10 milliliters of peripheral blood was performed for each donor. These data belong to a study of blood T cells in healthy people across ages. General study findings and limits: It was the long-lived donors that had more naive CD4+ cells and higher diversity than aged donors. Diversity of TCR beta per million T cells declined in a roughly linear way with age.

The sample was also reused in another study, on T cells of mothers and their children.

The chain joins TRBV6-1 to TRBJ2-1; a possible D gene is TRBD2 (5 bases). The sequenced sample was blood. This TCR was sampled from a girl aged 2-15 years in good health. The chain's CDR3 is CASRGADGGNEQFF. The CDR3 nucleotides read TGTGCCAGCAGAGGAGCGGACGGTGGTAATGAGCAGTTCTTC.